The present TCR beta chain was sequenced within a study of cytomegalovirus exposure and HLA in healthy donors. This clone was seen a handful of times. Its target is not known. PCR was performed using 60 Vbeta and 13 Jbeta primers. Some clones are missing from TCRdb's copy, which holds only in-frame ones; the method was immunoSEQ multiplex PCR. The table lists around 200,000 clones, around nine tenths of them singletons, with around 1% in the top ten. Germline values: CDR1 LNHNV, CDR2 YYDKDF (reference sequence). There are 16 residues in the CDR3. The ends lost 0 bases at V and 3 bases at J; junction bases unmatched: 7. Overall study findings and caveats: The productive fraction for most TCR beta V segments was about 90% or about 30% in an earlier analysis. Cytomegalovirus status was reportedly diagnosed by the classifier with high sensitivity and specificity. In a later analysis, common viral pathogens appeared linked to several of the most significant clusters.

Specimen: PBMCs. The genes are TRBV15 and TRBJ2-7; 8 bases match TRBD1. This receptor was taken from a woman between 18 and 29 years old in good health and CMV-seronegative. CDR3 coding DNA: TGTGCCACCAGCAGAGATTTAGCCGGACAGGGCTACGAGCAGTACTTC. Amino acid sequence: CATSRDLAGQGYEQYF.